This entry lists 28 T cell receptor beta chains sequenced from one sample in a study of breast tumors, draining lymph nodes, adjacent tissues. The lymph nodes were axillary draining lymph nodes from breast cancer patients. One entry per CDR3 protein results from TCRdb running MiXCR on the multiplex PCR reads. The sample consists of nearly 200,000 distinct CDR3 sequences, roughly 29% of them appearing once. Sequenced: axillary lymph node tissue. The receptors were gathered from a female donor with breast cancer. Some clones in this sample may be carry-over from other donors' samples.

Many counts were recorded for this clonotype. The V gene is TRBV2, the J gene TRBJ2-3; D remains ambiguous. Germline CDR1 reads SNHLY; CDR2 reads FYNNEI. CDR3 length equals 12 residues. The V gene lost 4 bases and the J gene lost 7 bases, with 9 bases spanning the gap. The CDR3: CASSGMGNTQYF. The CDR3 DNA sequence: TGTGCCAGCAGTGGAATGGGGAATACGCAGTATTTT.

The CDR3 DNA sequence: TGTGCCAGTAGTGTAAGCGGGGGGGCCAACGTCCTGACTTTC. This gives the protein CASSVSGGANVLTF. The chain combines TRBV19 with TRBJ2-6; tentatively, D is TRBD2 (6 bases). V was trimmed by 5 bases and J by 4 bases, leaving 9 bases between them. CDR1 and CDR2 (germline): LNHDA, SQIVND (reference sequence). The CDR3 runs to 14 residues. Looking up the rest from reference TRBV19 and TRBJ2-6 gives the full variable domain: DGGITQSPKYLFRKEGQNVTLSCEQNLNHDAMYWYRQDPGQGLRLIYYSQIVNDFQKGDIAEGYSVSREKKESFPLTVTSAQKNPTAFYLCASSVSGGANVLTFGAGSRLTVL.

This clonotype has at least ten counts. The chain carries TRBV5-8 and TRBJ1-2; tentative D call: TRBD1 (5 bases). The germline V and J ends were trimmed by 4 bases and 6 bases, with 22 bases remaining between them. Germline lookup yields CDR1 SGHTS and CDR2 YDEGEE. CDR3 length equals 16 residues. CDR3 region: CASSLGKGLRKNGYTF. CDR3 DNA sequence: TGTGCCAGCAGCCTCGGCAAGGGACTCCGGAAGAATGGCTACACCTTC.

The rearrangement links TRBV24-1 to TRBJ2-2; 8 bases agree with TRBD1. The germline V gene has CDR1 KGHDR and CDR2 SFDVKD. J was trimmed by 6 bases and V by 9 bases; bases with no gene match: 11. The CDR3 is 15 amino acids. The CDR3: CATQADRASAGELFF. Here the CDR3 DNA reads TGTGCCACCCAAGCGGACAGGGCCTCCGCCGGGGAGCTGTTTTTT.

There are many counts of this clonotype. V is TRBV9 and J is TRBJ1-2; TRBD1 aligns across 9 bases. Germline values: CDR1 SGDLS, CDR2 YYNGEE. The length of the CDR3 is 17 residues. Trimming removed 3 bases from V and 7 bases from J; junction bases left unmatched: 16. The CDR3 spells CASSDRQGDYEVGGYTF. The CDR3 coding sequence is TGTGCCAGCAGCGACAGACAGGGGGATTATGAGGTTGGTGGCTACACCTTC.

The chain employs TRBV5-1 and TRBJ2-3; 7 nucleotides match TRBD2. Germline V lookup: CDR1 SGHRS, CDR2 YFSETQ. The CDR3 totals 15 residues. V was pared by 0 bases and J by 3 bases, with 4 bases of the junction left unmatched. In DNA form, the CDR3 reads TGCGCCAGCAGCTTGGCGGGGGGTACAACAGATACGCAGTATTTT. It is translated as CASSLAGGTTDTQYF. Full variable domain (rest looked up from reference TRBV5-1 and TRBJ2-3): KAGVTQTPRYLIKTRGQQVTLSCSPISGHRSVSWYQQTPGQGLQFLFEYFSETQRNKGNFPGRFSGRQFSNSRSEMNVSTLELGDSALYLCASSLAGGTTDTQYFGPGTRLTVL.

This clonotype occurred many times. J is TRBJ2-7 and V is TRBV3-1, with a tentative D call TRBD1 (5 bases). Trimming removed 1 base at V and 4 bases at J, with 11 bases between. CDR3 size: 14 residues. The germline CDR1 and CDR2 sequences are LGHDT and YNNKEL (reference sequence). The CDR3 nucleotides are TGTGCCAGCAGCCAAGCTCCAGCAGGGTACGAGCAGTACTTC. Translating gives CASSQAPAGYEQYF.

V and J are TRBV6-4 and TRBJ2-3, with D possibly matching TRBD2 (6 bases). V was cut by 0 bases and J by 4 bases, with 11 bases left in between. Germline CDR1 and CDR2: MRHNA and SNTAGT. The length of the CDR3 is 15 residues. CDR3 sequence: CASSDSGGVPDTQYF. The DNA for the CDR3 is TGTGCCAGCAGTGACTCCGGCGGGGTCCCAGATACGCAGTATTTT.

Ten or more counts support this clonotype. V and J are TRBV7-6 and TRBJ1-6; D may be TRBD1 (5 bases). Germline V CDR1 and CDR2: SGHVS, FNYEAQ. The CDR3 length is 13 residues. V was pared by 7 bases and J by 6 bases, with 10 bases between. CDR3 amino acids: CASTTGSNSPLHF. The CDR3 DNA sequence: TGTGCCAGCACCACAGGATCTAATTCACCCCTCCACTTT.

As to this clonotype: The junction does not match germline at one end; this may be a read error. The CDR3 coding sequence is TGTGCCAGCTCTTCCTTGGGGACAACTAATGAAGAACTGTTTTTT. The encoded protein is CASSSLGTTNEELFF. The chain employs TRBV18 and TRBJ1-4; weak D call: TRBD1 (6 bases). CDR1 is KGHSH, CDR2 LQKENI, per germline. This CDR3 has 15 residues. Drawing the rest from reference TRBV18 and TRBJ1-4, the complete variable domain is NAGVMQNPRHLVRRRGQEARLRCSPMKGHSHVYWYRQLPEEGLKFMVYLQKENIIDESGMPKERFSAEFPKEGPSILRIQQVVRGDSAAYFCASSSLGTTNEELFFGSGTQLSVL.

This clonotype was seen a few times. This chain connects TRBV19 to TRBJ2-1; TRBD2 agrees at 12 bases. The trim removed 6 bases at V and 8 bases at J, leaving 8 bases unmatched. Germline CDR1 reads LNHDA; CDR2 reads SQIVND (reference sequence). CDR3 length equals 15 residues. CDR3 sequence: CASRTSGGPHDEQFF. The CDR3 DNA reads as TGTGCCAGTAGGACTAGCGGGGGCCCACACGATGAGCAGTTCTTC.

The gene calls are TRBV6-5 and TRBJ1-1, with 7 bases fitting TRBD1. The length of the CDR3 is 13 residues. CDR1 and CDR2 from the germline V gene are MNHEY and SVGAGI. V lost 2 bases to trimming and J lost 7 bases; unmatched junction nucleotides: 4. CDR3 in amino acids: CASSYGDRIEAFF. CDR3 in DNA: TGTGCCAGCAGTTACGGGGACAGAATTGAAGCTTTCTTT.

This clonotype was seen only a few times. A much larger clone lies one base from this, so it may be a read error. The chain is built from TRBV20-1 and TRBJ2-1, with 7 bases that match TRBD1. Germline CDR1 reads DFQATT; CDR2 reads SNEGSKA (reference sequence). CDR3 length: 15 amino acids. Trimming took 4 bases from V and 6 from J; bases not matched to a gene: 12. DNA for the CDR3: TGCAGTGCTACCAGGCTGGACAGGAGATCCAATGAGCAGTTCTTC. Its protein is CSATRLDRRSNEQFF.

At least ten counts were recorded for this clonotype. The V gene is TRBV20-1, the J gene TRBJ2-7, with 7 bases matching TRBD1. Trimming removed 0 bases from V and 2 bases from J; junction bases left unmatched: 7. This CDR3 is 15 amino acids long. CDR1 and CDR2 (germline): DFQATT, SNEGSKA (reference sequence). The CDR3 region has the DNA TGCAGTGCTAGAGAAGGGGGCAGGGGGACCTACGAGCAGTACTTC. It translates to CSAREGGRGTYEQYF.

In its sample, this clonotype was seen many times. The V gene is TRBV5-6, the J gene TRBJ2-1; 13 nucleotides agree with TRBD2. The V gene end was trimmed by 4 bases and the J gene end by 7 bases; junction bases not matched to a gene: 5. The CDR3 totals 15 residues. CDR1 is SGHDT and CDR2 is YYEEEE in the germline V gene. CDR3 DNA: TGTGCCAGCAGCCCCGGGACTAGCGGGGATAATGAGCAGTTCTTC. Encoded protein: CASSPGTSGDNEQFF.

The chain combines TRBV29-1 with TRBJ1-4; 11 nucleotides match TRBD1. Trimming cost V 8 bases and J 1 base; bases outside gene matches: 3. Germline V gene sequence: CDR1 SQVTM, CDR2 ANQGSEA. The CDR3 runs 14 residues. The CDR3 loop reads CSYGTGGTNEKLFF. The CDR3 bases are TGCAGCTACGGGACAGGGGGAACTAATGAAAAACTGTTTTTT.

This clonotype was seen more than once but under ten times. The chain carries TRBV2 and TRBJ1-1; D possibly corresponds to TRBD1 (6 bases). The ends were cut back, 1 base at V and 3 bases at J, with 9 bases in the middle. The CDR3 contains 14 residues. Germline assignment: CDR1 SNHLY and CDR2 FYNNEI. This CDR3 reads CASSEGTAYTEAFF. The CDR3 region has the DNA TGTGCCAGCAGTGAAGGGACAGCCTACACTGAAGCTTTCTTT.

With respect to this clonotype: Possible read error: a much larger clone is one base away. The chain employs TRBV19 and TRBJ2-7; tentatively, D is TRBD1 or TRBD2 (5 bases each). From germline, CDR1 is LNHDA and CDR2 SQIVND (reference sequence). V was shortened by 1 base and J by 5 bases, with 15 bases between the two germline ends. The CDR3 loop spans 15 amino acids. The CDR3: CASSIGGCSGHEQYF. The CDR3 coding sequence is TGTGCCAGTAGTATAGGGGGGTGTTCCGGACACGAGCAGTACTTC.

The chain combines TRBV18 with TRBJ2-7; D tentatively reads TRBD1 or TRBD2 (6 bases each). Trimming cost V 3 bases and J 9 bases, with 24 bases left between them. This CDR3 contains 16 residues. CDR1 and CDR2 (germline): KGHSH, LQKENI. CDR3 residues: CASSPFDTARGLGQYF. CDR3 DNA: TGTGCCAGCTCACCGTTCGATACGGCTCGGGGGCTCGGGCAGTACTTC. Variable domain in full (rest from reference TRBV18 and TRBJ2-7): NAGVMQNPRHLVRRRGQEARLRCSPMKGHSHVYWYRQLPEEGLKFMVYLQKENIIDESGMPKERFSAEFPKEGPSILRIQQVVRGDSAAYFCASSPFDTARGLGQYFGPGTRLTVT.

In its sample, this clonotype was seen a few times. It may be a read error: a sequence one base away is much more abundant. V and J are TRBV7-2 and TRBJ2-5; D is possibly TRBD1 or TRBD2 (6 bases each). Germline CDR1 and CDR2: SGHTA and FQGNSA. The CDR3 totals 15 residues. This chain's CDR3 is CAGSYTGTWGETQYF. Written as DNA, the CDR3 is TGTGCCGGCAGCTATACAGGGACTTGGGGAGAGACCCAGTACTTC. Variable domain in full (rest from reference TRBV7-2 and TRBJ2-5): GAGVSQSPSNKVTEKGKDVELRCDPISGHTALYWYRQSLGQGLEFLIYFQGNSAPDKSGLPSDRFSAERTGGSVSTLTIQRTQQEDSAVYLCAGSYTGTWGETQYFGPGTRLLVL.

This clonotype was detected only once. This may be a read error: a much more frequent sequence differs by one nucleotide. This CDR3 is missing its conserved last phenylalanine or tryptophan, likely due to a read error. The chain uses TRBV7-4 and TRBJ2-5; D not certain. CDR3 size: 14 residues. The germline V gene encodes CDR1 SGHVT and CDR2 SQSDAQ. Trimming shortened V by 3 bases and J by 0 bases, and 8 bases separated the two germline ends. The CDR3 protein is CASSLVGDQETQYL. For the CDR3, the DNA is TGTGCCAGCAGCTTGGTAGGAGACCAAGAGACCCAGTACCTC.

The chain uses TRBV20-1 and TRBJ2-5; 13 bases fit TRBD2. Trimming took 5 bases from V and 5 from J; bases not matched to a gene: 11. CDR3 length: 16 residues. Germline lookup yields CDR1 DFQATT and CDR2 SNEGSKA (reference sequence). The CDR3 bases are TGCAGTGCTCCCCCCGAACTAGCGGGGGGGGGTGAGACCCAGTACTTC. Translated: CSAPPELAGGGETQYF.

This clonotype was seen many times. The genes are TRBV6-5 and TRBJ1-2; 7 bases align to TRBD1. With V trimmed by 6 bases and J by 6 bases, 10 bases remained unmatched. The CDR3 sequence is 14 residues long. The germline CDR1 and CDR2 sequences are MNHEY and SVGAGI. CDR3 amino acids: CASRDSTGRDGYTF. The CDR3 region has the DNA TGTGCCAGCAGGGACTCGACAGGGAGGGATGGCTACACCTTC.

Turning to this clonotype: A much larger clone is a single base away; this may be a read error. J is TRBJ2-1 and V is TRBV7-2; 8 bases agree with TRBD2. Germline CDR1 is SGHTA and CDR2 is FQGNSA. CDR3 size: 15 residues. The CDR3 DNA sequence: TGTGCCAGCAGCTTAGTGGCCGGGACTAGAGGTGAGCAGCTCTTC. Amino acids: CASSLVAGTRGEQLF.

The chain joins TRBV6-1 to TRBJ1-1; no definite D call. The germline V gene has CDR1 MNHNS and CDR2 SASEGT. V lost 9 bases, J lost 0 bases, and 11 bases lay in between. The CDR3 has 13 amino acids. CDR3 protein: CASEGIMNTEAFF. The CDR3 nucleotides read TGTGCCAGTGAGGGAATTATGAACACTGAAGCTTTCTTT.

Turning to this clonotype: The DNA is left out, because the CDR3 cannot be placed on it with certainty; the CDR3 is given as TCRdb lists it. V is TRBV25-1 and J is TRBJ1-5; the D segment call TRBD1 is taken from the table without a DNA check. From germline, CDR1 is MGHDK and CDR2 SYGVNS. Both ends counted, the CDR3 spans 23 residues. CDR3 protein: CASSEYPPGPGLRAVLRAGHQHF.

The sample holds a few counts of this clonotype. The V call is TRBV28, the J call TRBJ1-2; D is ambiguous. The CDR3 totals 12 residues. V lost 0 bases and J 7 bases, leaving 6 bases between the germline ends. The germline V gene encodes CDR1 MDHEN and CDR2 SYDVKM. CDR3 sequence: CASSLWGGGYTF. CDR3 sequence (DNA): TGTGCCAGCAGTTTATGGGGCGGTGGCTACACCTTC.

The CDR3 protein is CAISRLAGVSDTQYF. CDR3 in DNA: TGTGCCATCAGCCGACTAGCGGGAGTGTCAGATACGCAGTATTTT. The chain combines TRBV10-3 with TRBJ2-3; TRBD2 matches 12 bases. The CDR3 is made up of 15 amino acids. Trimming at V came to 6 bases and at J to 4 bases, leaving 5 bases not matched to a gene. Germline CDR1 and CDR2: ENHRY and SYGVKD.